This record concerns one T cell receptor (beta chain) sequence. These data come from a study of CD8 T cells in Susac syndrome. Reverse transcription used about 0.45 to 1 ug RNA and random hexamers. The method of amplification for TCR beta CDR3 was immunoSEQ multiplex PCR, covering 54 Vbeta and 13 Jbeta. TCRdb fed the immunoSEQ multiplex PCR reads into MiXCR, producing one record per CDR3 protein. The sample shows just over 300,000 distinct CDR3 sequences, about 92% of them seen only once. From blood CD8+ and CD4+ T cells, the TCR beta chain was sequenced. The sample taken for sequencing was CD4+ T cells from PBMCs. This clonotype was obtained from a human donor with multiple sclerosis.

The CDR3 sequence is CSVAPGTSGAYEQYF. The CDR3 DNA reads as TGCAGCGTTGCCCCCGGGACTAGCGGAGCCTACGAGCAGTACTTC. This chain uses TRBV29-1 with TRBJ2-7; 11 nucleotides line up with TRBD2. CDR3 length: 15 residues. The junction had 7 bases not matched to a gene; V was cut back by 4 bases and J by 2 bases. Germline V gene data show CDR1 as SQVTM and CDR2 as ANQGSEA.